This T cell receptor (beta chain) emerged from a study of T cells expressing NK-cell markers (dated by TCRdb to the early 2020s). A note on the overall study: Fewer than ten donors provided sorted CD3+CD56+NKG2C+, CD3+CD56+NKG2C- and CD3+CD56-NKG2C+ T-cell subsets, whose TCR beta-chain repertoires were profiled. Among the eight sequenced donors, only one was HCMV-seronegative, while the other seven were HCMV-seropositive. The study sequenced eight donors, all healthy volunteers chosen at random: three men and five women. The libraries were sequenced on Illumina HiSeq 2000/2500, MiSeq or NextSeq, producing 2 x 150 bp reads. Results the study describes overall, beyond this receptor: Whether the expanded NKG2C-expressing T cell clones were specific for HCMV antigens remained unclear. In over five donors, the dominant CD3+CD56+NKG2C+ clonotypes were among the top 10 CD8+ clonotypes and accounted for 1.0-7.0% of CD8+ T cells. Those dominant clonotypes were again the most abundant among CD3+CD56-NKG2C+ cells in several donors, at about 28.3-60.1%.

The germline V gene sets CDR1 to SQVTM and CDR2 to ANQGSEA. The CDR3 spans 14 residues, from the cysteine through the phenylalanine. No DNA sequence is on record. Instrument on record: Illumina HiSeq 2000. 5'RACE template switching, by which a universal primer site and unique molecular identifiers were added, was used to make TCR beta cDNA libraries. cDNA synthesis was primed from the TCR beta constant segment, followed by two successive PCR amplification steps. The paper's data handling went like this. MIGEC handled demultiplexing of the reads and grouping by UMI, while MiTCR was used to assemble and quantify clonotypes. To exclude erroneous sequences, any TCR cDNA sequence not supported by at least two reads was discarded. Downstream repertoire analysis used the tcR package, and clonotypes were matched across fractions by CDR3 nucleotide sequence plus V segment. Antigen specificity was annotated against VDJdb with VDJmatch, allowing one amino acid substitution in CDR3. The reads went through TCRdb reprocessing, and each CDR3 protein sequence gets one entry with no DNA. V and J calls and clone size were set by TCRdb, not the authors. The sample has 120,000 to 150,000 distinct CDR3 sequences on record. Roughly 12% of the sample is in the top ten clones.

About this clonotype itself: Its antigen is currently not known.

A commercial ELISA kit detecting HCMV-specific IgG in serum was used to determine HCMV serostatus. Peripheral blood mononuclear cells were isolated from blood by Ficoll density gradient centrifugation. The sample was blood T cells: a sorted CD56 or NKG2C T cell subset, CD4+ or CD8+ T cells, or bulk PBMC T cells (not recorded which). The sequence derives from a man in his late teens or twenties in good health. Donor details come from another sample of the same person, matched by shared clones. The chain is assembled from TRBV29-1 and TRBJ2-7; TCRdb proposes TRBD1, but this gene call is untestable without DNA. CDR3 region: CSVRQGQESYEQYF.